Presented here are 22 T cell receptor beta chains from one specimen sequenced in a study of technical replicates of blood from several donors. Only in-frame clones appear in the TCRdb table, and some are missing; sequencing was by immunoSEQ multiplex PCR. Found here are about 85,000 clones, roughly 94% of them singletons; the top ten hold about 0.4%. Sequenced input: T cells isolated from PBMCs. Every receptor here comes from a human donor in good health.

V is TRBV7-8 and J is TRBJ2-7; 8 positions agree with TRBD1. V shed 1 base and J 4 bases; nucleotides not matched to a gene: 3. The CDR3 loop spans 14 amino acids. Germline CDR1 and CDR2: SGHVS and FQNEAQ. CDR3 amino acids: CASSLGTGTYEQYF. As DNA, the CDR3 is TGTGCCAGCAGCTTAGGGACAGGGACGTACGAGCAGTACTTC.

In the case of this clone: Other DNA sequences within the sample encode an identical CDR3. The chain employs TRBV6-1 and TRBJ2-7; 13 bases align to TRBD2. This CDR3 contains 14 residues. With V trimmed by 4 bases and J by 3 bases, 0 bases remained unmatched. Germline V gene data show CDR1 as MNHNS and CDR2 as SASEGT. CDR3 protein: CASSGTSGSYEQYF. In nucleotides, the CDR3 is TGTGCCAGCAGTGGGACTAGCGGGAGCTACGAGCAGTACTTC.

The chain recombines TRBV11-3 with TRBJ2-7; 9 nucleotides align to TRBD1. The CDR3 contains 16 residues. Germline values: CDR1 SGHNT, CDR2 YENEEA. Trimming removed 0 bases from V and 2 bases from J; junction bases left unmatched: 5. In DNA, the CDR3 is TGTGCCAGCAGCTTAGATCCGGGACAGGGTCCCTACGAGCAGTACTTC. Its protein product is CASSLDPGQGPYEQYF.

The gene calls are TRBV9 and TRBJ2-3; 7 bases match TRBD2. The CDR3 has 18 residues. Unmatched junction bases numbered 14, after V lost 2 bases and J lost 2 bases. Germline CDR1 SGDLS, CDR2 YYNGEE. The DNA of the CDR3 is TGTGCCAGCAGCGTTGGGTTACCGGGACTAACTTCCACAGATACGCAGTATTTT. This encodes CASSVGLPGLTSTDTQYF.

This chain uses TRBV4-2 with TRBJ1-4, with TRBD1 identical over 8 bases. Trimming removed 7 bases from V and 6 bases from J; junction bases left unmatched: 7. Germline V CDR1 and CDR2: LGHNA, YNFKEQ. This CDR3 comprises 14 residues. The CDR3 loop reads CASTQTGEYEKLFF. CDR3 nucleotide sequence: TGTGCCAGCACCCAGACAGGGGAATATGAAAAACTGTTTTTT.

DNA for the CDR3: TGTGCCTGGAGTAGGGAGGGGCTCAAGGGCTACACCTTC. Its protein is CAWSREGLKGYTF. The chain joins TRBV30 to TRBJ1-2, with a tentative D call TRBD1 (5 bases). CDR1 GTSNPN and CDR2 SVGIG come from the germline V gene (reference sequence). The germline V and J ends were trimmed by 2 bases and 8 bases, with 15 bases remaining between them. The CDR3 totals 13 residues.

The chain couples TRBV6-6 to TRBJ1-2; perhaps TRBD1 as D (6 bases). The germline V and J ends were trimmed by 7 bases and 3 bases, with 12 bases remaining between them. The CDR3 spans 13 residues. Per germline, CDR1 MNHNY and CDR2 SVGAGI (reference sequence). The CDR3 loop reads CASTEQGHYGYTF. As DNA, the CDR3 is TGTGCCAGCACCGAACAGGGACACTATGGCTACACCTTC.

This rearrangement joins TRBV6-1 to TRBJ1-3, with 10 bases that match TRBD1. V lost 7 bases and J lost 9; bases outside the gene matches: 12. Germline CDR1 and CDR2: MNHNS and SASEGT. This CDR3 is built from 15 residues. The CDR3 sequence is CASTGTGDGRGTIYF. The CDR3 bases are TGTGCCAGCACAGGGACAGGGGACGGGAGAGGCACCATATATTTT.

The chain couples TRBV7-3 to TRBJ2-5; weak D call: TRBD1 (6 bases). Germline-derived CDR1 and CDR2 are SGHTA and FQGTGA. The CDR3 covers 13 residues. V shed 5 bases and J shed 4 bases, with 11 bases lying between them. The CDR3 loop is CASSLGAGETQYF. In DNA form, the CDR3 reads TGTGCCAGCAGCCTGGGGGCCGGAGAGACCCAGTACTTC.

V and J are TRBV30 and TRBJ2-7; possible D gene TRBD2, 5 bases. CDR1 is GTSNPN and CDR2 is SVGIG in the germline V gene (reference sequence). Trimming took off 8 bases at V and 7 bases at J, with 12 bases between the two ends. The CDR3 covers 10 residues. DNA of the CDR3: TGTGCCACCGGCGGCGGGGAGCAGTACTTC. This gives the protein CATGGGEQYF.

The chain joins TRBV19 to TRBJ1-1; D is undetermined. Trimming shortened V by 5 bases and J by 2 bases, and 9 bases separated the two germline ends. There are 13 residues in the CDR3. Germline assignment: CDR1 LNHDA and CDR2 SQIVND (reference sequence). In DNA, the CDR3 is TGTGCCAGTAGTTTCAAATTCAACACTGAAGCTTTCTTT. This codes for CASSFKFNTEAFF. Full variable domain (missing parts from reference TRBV19 and TRBJ1-1): DGGITQSPKYLFRKEGQNVTLSCEQNLNHDAMYWYRQDPGQGLRLIYYSQIVNDFQKGDIAEGYSVSREKKESFPLTVTSAQKNPTAFYLCASSFKFNTEAFFGQGTRLTVV.

The chain combines TRBV28 with TRBJ2-3; 10 nucleotides match TRBD2. CDR3 length: 15 amino acids. Per the germline V gene, CDR1 is MDHEN and CDR2 is SYDVKM. Trimming took 7 bases from V and 4 from J; bases not matched to a gene: 8. The chain's CDR3 is CASTGALAGADTQYF. CDR3 DNA: TGTGCCAGCACCGGAGCTCTAGCGGGAGCAGATACGCAGTATTTT. Filled out from reference TRBV28 and TRBJ2-3, the complete variable domain reads DVKVTQSSRYLVKRTGEKVFLECVQDMDHENMFWYRQDPGLGLRLIYFSYDVKMKEKGDIPEGYSVSREKKERFSLILESASTNQTSMYLCASTGALAGADTQYFGPGTRLTVL.

The V call is TRBV9, the J call TRBJ2-1; TRBD2 matches 14 bases. V was clipped by 1 base and J by 10 bases; unmatched bases: 7. Germline values: CDR1 SGDLS, CDR2 YYNGEE. This CDR3 contains 16 residues. This chain's CDR3 is CASSVLGLAGDSEQFF. CDR3 nucleotide sequence: TGTGCCAGCAGCGTACTGGGACTAGCGGGAGACAGCGAGCAGTTCTTC.

This chain uses TRBV19 with TRBJ1-2, with 7 bases fitting TRBD1. Germline V gene lookup returns CDR1 LNHDA and CDR2 SQIVND (reference sequence). This CDR3 region has 14 residues. The V gene end was trimmed by 1 base and the J gene end by 4 bases; junction bases not matched to a gene: 3. CDR3 DNA sequence: TGTGCCAGTAGTATAGGGACAGGAGGCTATGGCTACACCTTC. Translating it yields CASSIGTGGYGYTF.

The chain links TRBV5-4 to TRBJ2-6; tentatively, D is TRBD2 (6 bases). The germline gives CDR1 SGHNT, CDR2 YYREEE (reference sequence). Trimming shortened V by 3 bases and J by 0 bases, and 16 bases separated the two germline ends. The CDR3 totals 18 residues. In DNA form, the CDR3 reads TGTGCCAGCAGCTCGTCCGGGACTTGGAGCTCTGGGGCCAACGTCCTGACTTTC. Protein product: CASSSSGTWSSGANVLTF.

The J gene is TRBJ1-2, the V gene TRBV7-8; no reliable D call. CDR3 length equals 13 residues. V was pared by 2 bases and J by 1 base, with 5 bases between. Germline V lookup: CDR1 SGHVS, CDR2 FQNEAQ. CDR3 sequence reads: CASSLTVNYGYTF. The CDR3 DNA reads TGTGCCAGCAGCTTAACAGTTAACTATGGCTACACCTTC.

The V gene is TRBV5-8, the J gene TRBJ1-2, with 9 bases that match TRBD1. J was trimmed by 8 bases and V by 0 bases; bases with no gene match: 11. The CDR3 extends over 16 amino acids. The germline CDR1 and CDR2 sequences are SGHTS and YDEGEE. DNA for the CDR3: TGTGCCAGCAGCTTGGGTACCGGGACAGGGATCTCCGGCTACACCTTC. It specifies CASSLGTGTGISGYTF. Looking up the rest from reference TRBV5-8 and TRBJ1-2 gives the full variable domain: EAGVTQSPTHLIKTRGQQATLRCSPISGHTSVYWYQQALGLGLQFLLWYDEGEERNRGNFPPRFSGRQFPNYSSELNVNALELEDSALYLCASSLGTGTGISGYTFGSGTRLTVV.

The chain has TRBV9 and TRBJ1-4; a weak D match, TRBD1 (5 bases). Germline CDR1 and CDR2: SGDLS and YYNGEE. This CDR3 contains 13 residues. V dropped 0 bases and J dropped 11 bases, with 11 bases sitting between them. The CDR3 bases are TGTGCCAGCAGCGTAGCGGGGGTAGGGAAACTGTTTTTT. Amino acids: CASSVAGVGKLFF.

J is TRBJ2-7 and V is TRBV4-1; a possible D gene is TRBD1 (5 bases). Between the trimmed V and J ends, which lost 1 base and 3 bases, there was a span of 13 bases. The CDR3 is made up of 15 amino acids. Germline V lookup: CDR1 MGHRA, CDR2 YSYEKL. This CDR3 is CASSQVITGHYEQYF. The CDR3 nucleotides read TGCGCCAGCAGCCAAGTGATTACAGGACACTACGAGCAGTACTTC.

The chain carries TRBV9 and TRBJ2-1; D unclear. V shed 0 bases and J shed 1 base, with 8 bases lying between them. Germline CDR1 SGDLS, CDR2 YYNGEE. The CDR3 totals 15 residues. Here the CDR3 DNA reads TGTGCCAGCAGCGTAGGGGCCGGATCCTACAATGAGCAGTTCTTC. The encoded protein is CASSVGAGSYNEQFF. Complete variable domain (other parts from reference TRBV9 and TRBJ2-1): DSGVTQTPKHLITATGQRVTLRCSPRSGDLSVYWYQQSLDQGLQFLIQYYNGEERAKGNILERFSAQQFPDLHSELNLSSLELGDSALYFCASSVGAGSYNEQFFGPGTRLTVL.

This sequence joins TRBV5-1 and TRBJ2-1; 8 bases agree with TRBD2. Per the germline V gene, CDR1 is SGHRS and CDR2 is YFSETQ. Trimming took 7 bases from V and 8 from J; bases not matched to a gene: 14. The CDR3 extends over 15 amino acids. CDR3 amino acids: CASFSGDGRADEQFF. CDR3 DNA: TGCGCCAGCTTTTCAGGGGACGGGAGGGCCGATGAGCAGTTCTTC.

The chain carries TRBV4-1 and TRBJ2-1; TRBD2 matches 9 bases. Germline trimming cut 4 bases from V and 3 bases from J; bases unmatched to any gene: 10. Per the germline V gene, CDR1 is MGHRA and CDR2 is YSYEKL. The CDR3 runs to 17 residues. The chain's CDR3 is CASSLQPEREVYNEQFF. The CDR3 DNA reads TGCGCCAGCAGCCTGCAACCTGAGCGGGAGGTCTACAATGAGCAGTTCTTC.